This T cell receptor beta chain was sequenced during a study of blood T cell repertoires in COVID-19. Sequencing was performed with immunoSEQ multiplex PCR; in TCRdb, only in-frame clones are kept and a portion is missing. The sample yields 70,000 to 95,000 clones, roughly four fifths seen once. The CDR3 has 15 amino acids. V was clipped by 0 bases and J by 4 bases; unmatched bases: 4. The germline V gene has CDR1 SGHTA and CDR2 FQGTGA. The chain employs TRBV7-3 and TRBJ2-5, with 8 bases lining up with TRBD2. The sequencing sample was made of peripheral blood. This clonotype originated in a woman aged 60-75 years with acute or convalescent COVID-19. The CDR3 coding sequence is TGTGCCAGCAGCTTAACGAGCGGGAGATCAGAGACCCAGTACTTC. Protein sequence: CASSLTSGRSETQYF. Full variable domain (missing parts from reference TRBV7-3 and TRBJ2-5): GAGVSQTPSNKVTEKGKYVELRCDPISGHTALYWYRQSLGQGPEFLIYFQGTGAADDSGLPNDRFFAVRPEGSVSTLKIQRTERGDSAVYLCASSLTSGRSETQYFGPGTRLLVL.